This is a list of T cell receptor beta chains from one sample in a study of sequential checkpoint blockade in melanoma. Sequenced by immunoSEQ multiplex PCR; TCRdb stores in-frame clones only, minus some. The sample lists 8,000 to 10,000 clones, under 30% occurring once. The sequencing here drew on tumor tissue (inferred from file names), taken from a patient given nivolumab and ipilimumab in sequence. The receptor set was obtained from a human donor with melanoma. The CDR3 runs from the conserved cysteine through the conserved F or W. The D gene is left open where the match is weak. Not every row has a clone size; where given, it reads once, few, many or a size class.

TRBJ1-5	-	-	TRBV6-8	TGTGCCAGCAGTTCCGTAGTTGGGGGCAATCAGCCCCAGCATTTT	CASSSVVGGNQPQHF
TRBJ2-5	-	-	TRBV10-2	TGCGCCAGCAGTCGGACAGACCAAGAGACCCAGTACTTC	CASSRTDQETQYF
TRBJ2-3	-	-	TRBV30	TGTGCCTGGAGCGCACAGGGTTGGCAGTATTTT	CAWSAQGWQYF
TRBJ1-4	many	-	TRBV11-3	TGTGCCAGCAGCTTGTCAGGGAGTGTTGAAAAACTGTTTTTT	CASSLSGSVEKLFF
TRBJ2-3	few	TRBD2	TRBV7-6	TGTGCCAGCAGCTCCCTAACCGCGGGAGAAGGCACAGATACGCAGTATTTT	CASSSLTAGEGTDTQYF
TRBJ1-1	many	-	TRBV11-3	TGTGCCAGCAGCCGTGGGAGCCCCGACACTGAAGCTTTCTTT	CASSRGSPDTEAFF
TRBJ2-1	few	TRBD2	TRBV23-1	TGCGCCAGCAGTCACCTAGCGGGACCCTACAATGAGCAGTTCTTC	CASSHLAGPYNEQFF
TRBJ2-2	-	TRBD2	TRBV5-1	TGCGCCAGCAGCTTACTAGCGGGTCCCTCTACCGGGGAGCTGTTTTTT	CASSLLAGPSTGELFF
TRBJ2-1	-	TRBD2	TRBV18	TGTGCCAGCTCAAGAGGCGGGAGTGGGGATGAGCAGTTCTTC	CASSRGGSGDEQFF
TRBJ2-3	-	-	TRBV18	TGTGCCAGCTCACCGGGATTGGGCACAGATACGCAGTATTTT	CASSPGLGTDTQYF
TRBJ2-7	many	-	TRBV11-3	TGTGCCAGCAGCTTGGGTCAGGGGAAGTACGAGCAGTACTTC	CASSLGQGKYEQYF
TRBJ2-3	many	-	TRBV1	TGCGCCAGCAGCCTTCGGGGACTCGGCACAGATACGCAGTATTTT	CASSLRGLGTDTQYF
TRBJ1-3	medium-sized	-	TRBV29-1	TGCAGCGTTTTCTGGGCCCACTCTGGAAACACCATATATTTT	CSVFWAHSGNTIYF
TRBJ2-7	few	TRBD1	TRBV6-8	TGTGCCATCAGTCGAGGTGGGACAGGGAACGAGCAGTACTTC	CAISRGGTGNEQYF
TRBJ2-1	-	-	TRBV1	TGCGCCAGCAGCCAAGATTCCGGCTCCCGCGCACTCCGGGGCAATGAGCAGTTCTTC	CASSQDSGSRALRGNEQFF
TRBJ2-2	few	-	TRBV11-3	TGTGCCAGCAGCACCGGACCGGGCAGAGGCGGGGAGCTGTTTTTT	CASSTGPGRGGELFF
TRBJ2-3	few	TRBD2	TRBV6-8	TGTGCCAGCAGCTGGGAGGGACTAGCGGGAGGGCCCTCAGATACGCAGTATTTT	CASSWEGLAGGPSDTQYF
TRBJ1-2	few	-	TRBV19	TGTGCCAGTAGTGATTTACAGGGTGGCTATGGCTACACCTTC	CASSDLQGGYGYTF
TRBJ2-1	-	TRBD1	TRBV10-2	TGCGCCAGCCGACAGGGGGCCGGTGAGCAGTTCTTC	CASRQGAGEQFF
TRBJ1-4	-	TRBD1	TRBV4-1	TGCGCCAGCAGCCCCACGACAGGGGGTGAAAAACTGTTTTTT	CASSPTTGGEKLFF
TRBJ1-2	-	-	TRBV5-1	TGCGCCAGCAGCTTGGCTACAGGGCACTCTGGCTACACCTTC	CASSLATGHSGYTF
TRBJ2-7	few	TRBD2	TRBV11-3	TGTGCCAGCAGCATCGTGGGCGGGACTAGCTCCCACGAGCAGTACTTC	CASSIVGGTSSHEQYF
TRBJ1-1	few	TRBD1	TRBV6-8	TGTGCCAGCAGGCTCCGGGACAGGGGGCCCACTGAAGCTTTCTTT	CASRLRDRGPTEAFF
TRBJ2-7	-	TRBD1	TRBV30	TGTGCCTGGAACCGGGACAGGGCCTACGAGCAGTACTTC	CAWNRDRAYEQYF
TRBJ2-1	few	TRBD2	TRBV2	TGTGCCAGCAGCTTCAGCGGGAGGGTTTTCGATGAGCAGTTCTTC	CASSFSGRVFDEQFF
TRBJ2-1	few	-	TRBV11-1	TGTGCCAGCAGCTACCAGGGTAGCTCCTACAATGAGCAGTTCTTC	CASSYQGSSYNEQFF
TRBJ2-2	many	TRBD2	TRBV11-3	TGTGCCAGCAGTCCCGGGGAGGGCCATAACACCGGGGAGCTGTTTTTT	CASSPGEGHNTGELFF
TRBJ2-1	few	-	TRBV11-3	TGTGCCAGCAGCTACGCCTCCCCCGCAGTTAATGAGCAGTTCTTC	CASSYASPAVNEQFF
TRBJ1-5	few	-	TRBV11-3	TGTGCCAGCAGCCAAGCTGGACAGCGCAATCAGCCCCAGCATTTT	CASSQAGQRNQPQHF
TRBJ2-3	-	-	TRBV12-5	TGTGCTAGTGGTTTGAACCCGGATGGACTTCCTAGCACAGATACGCAGTATTTT	CASGLNPDGLPSTDTQYF
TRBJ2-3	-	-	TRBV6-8	TGTGCCAGCAGTGAGGGTTTTAGCACAGATACGCAGTATTTT	CASSEGFSTDTQYF
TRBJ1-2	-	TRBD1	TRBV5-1	TGCGCCAGCAGCTTGGGGGCAGGGGGGAACTATGGCTACACCTTC	CASSLGAGGNYGYTF
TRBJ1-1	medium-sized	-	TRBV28	TGTGCCAGCAGCCCCCCCAGGGTACGGGTTGAAGCTTTCTTT	CASSPPRVRVEAFF
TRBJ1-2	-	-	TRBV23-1	TGCGCCAGCAGCCAAGATCTAAGGACAGCTAGCTATGGCTACACCTTC	CASSQDLRTASYGYTF
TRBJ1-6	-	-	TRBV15	TGTGCCACCAGCAGAGAAAGGGCCCCAATCAGCTCCTATAATTCACCCCTCCACTTT	CATSRERAPISSYNSPLHF
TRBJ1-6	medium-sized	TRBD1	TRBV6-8	TGTGCCAGCAGTTTCAGGGGGAACCTTAATTCACCCCTCCACTTT	CASSFRGNLNSPLHF
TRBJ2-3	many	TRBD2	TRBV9	TGTGCCAGCACCCCTAGCGGGAGAACAGATACGCAGTATTTT	CASTPSGRTDTQYF
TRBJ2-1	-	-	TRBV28	TGTGCCAGCAGTTTAGCCCTGAATGATGAGCAGTTCTTC	CASSLALNDEQFF